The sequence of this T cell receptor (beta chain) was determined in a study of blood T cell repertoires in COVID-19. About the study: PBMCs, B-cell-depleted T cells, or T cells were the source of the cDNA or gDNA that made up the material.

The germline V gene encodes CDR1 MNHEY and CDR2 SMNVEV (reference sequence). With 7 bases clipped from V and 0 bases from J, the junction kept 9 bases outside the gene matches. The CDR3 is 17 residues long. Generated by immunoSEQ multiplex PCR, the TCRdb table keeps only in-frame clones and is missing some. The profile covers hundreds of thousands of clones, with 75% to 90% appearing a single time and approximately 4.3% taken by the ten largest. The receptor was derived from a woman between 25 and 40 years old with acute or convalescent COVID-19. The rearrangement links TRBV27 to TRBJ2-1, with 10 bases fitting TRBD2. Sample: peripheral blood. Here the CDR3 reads CASMNLAGAFSYNEQFF. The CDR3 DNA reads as TGTGCCAGCATGAATCTAGCGGGGGCCTTCTCCTACAATGAGCAGTTCTTC.